This TCR beta chain was identified in a study of cytomegalovirus exposure and HLA in healthy donors. Study context: As an earlier analysis found, around 190 million T cells yielded about 100 million unique TCR beta sequences.

For this clone: Its antigen remains unidentified.

Study-wide results and limits: For cytomegalovirus status, the classifier reportedly gave diagnoses with high specificity and sensitivity. An Asian-associated ancestry cluster reportedly showed fewer N-insertions than the approximately 660-donor mean in a later analysis. Reportedly, HLA-A and HLA-B alleles of most subjects were accurately predicted from TCR beta.

There are 11 residues in the CDR3. V was cut by 1 base and J by 8 bases, with 4 bases left in between. The germline gives CDR1 SGHTS, CDR2 YDEGEE. PCR amplification relied on 60 Vbeta primers (plus 13 Jbeta primers). Repertoires were generated with immunoSEQ multiplex PCR, while TCRdb's copy carries only in-frame clones and drops some. The table has approximately 160,000 clones, roughly 80% seen once. The source is a human donor in good health. The chain links TRBV5-8 to TRBJ2-1; no clear D. Sequenced input: PBMCs. CDR3 protein: CASSLLYEQFF. CDR3 in DNA: TGTGCCAGCAGCTTGCTGTATGAGCAGTTCTTC.